This TCR beta chain was documented in a study of cytomegalovirus exposure and HLA in healthy donors. On the study more broadly: Caucasian-associated ancestry cluster membership applied to approximately 81% of 398 genotyped donors. Study findings and constraints: Versus the approximately 700-donor mean, an Asian-associated ancestry cluster reportedly showed fewer N-insertions in a later analysis.

Both 60 Vbeta primers and 13 Jbeta primers went into the PCR. The protocol was immunoSEQ multiplex PCR, while the TCRdb copy is restricted to in-frame clones and leaves out a portion. The data contain 65,000 or so clones, around 73% of them singletons. This CDR3 has 12 residues. Per germline, CDR1 ENHRY and CDR2 SYGVKD. V dropped 7 bases and J dropped 3 bases, with 10 bases sitting between them. This clone was seen only a few times. Its antigen is not known. The rearrangement joins TRBV10-3 to TRBJ2-7, with a tentative D call TRBD1 (6 bases). The source of this sequence is a girl aged 5 to 17 in good health and CMV-seropositive. The source material was PBMCs. This CDR3 is CAIKARGYEQYF. As DNA, the CDR3 is TGTGCCATCAAGGCCAGGGGCTACGAGCAGTACTTC.